A single sample gave rise to the 10 T cell receptor beta chains below, sequenced in a study of beta chain features in type 1 diabetes. What was sequenced were expressed TCRB transcripts, since all of the isolated RNA had been reverse transcribed. This table comes from immunoSEQ multiplex PCR, and its TCRdb copy is limited to in-frame clones, with some not included. The sample lists 200,000 to 250,000 clones; roughly 10% were seen once. The sample consisted of central memory CD4+ T cells from blood. These receptors originate from a man between 18 and 29 years old in good health.

This clone showed up just a few times. The chain links TRBV28 to TRBJ1-2; no reliable D call. The CDR3 contains 14 residues. Looked up from germline, CDR1 is MDHEN and CDR2 is SYDVKM. V was clipped by 2 bases and J by 2 bases, with 9 bases between them. The CDR3 DNA reads TGTGCCAGCAGTTTAGCAGTGATGAACTATGGCTACACCTTC. As protein: CASSLAVMNYGYTF.

This clone showed up just a few times. Being one base from a much bigger clone, this may be a read error. J is TRBJ2-3 and V is TRBV4-2, with no clear D. The ends were cut back, 6 bases at V and 0 bases at J, with 4 bases in the middle. Germline V CDR1 and CDR2: LGHNA, YNFKEQ. The CDR3 covers 12 residues. This chain's CDR3 is CASRTSTDTQYF. CDR3 coding DNA: TGTGCCAGCAGGACTAGCACAGATACGCAGTATTTT.

This rearrangement joins TRBV19 to TRBJ2-1; D possibly matches TRBD1 or TRBD2 (5 bases each). Trimming pared 4 bases from V and 7 bases from J, leaving 20 bases between. CDR1 is LNHDA and CDR2 is SQIVND in the germline V gene (reference sequence). The CDR3 spans 16 residues. CDR3 in amino acids: CASSSWDDPLGNEQFF. As DNA, the CDR3 is TGTGCCAGTAGTAGCTGGGACGACCCATTAGGGAATGAGCAGTTCTTC.

The J gene is TRBJ2-5, the V gene TRBV7-2; 7 nucleotides line up with TRBD2. This CDR3 has 15 amino acids. Germline loops: CDR1 SGHTA, CDR2 FQGNSA. V shed 5 bases, J shed 2 bases, and the junction held 8 bases outside the gene matches. The CDR3 DNA reads TGTGCCAGCAGCCTTGGTGGAGCGGGGCAAGAGACCCAGTACTTC. As protein: CASSLGGAGQETQYF.

Comment on this clone: Other DNA sequences of this sample code for an identical CDR3. The chain employs TRBV9 and TRBJ2-3, with D uncertain. V gave up 0 bases and J gave up 1 base, with 3 bases separating them. Germline CDR1 SGDLS, CDR2 YYNGEE. The CDR3 spans 13 residues. CDR3 residues: CASSVVRTDTQYF. The CDR3 DNA reads TGTGCCAGCAGCGTAGTACGCACAGATACGCAGTATTTT.

The CDR3 reads CSVIRGIDTQYF. As DNA, the CDR3 is TGCAGCGTTATAAGGGGAATAGATACGCAGTATTTT. V and J are TRBV29-1 and TRBJ2-3, with D perhaps matching TRBD1 (5 bases). CDR3 size: 12 residues. Germline CDR1 and CDR2: SQVTM and ANQGSEA. Trimming took 5 bases from V and 5 from J, leaving 11 bases between them.

A few counts support this clone. The chain uses TRBV28 and TRBJ2-7, with TRBD2 identical over 7 bases. This CDR3 is built from 13 residues. The J segment lost 2 bases and the V segment lost 7 bases, leaving 5 bases of the junction unmatched. The V gene's germline CDR1 is MDHEN and CDR2 SYDVKM. In DNA form, the CDR3 reads TGTGCCAGCATCGGGAGGATGGCCTACGAGCAGTACTTC. Protein sequence: CASIGRMAYEQYF. Based on the CDR3 plus reference TRBV28 and TRBJ2-7, the full variable domain is DVKVTQSSRYLVKRTGEKVFLECVQDMDHENMFWYRQDPGLGLRLIYFSYDVKMKEKGDIPEGYSVSREKKERFSLILESASTNQTSMYLCASIGRMAYEQYFGPGTRLTVT.

This clone was counted at least ten times. This chain links TRBV2 with TRBJ1-1, with D possibly TRBD1 on 5 matching bases. The CDR3 has 14 residues. CDR1 SNHLY and CDR2 FYNNEI come from the germline V gene. Trimming cost V 7 bases and J 2 bases, with 14 bases left between them. As DNA, the CDR3 is TGTGCCAGCATCGAGGGACCGTTTAACACTGAAGCTTTCTTT. Its protein is CASIEGPFNTEAFF.

This clone has just a few counts. The rearrangement joins TRBV11-3 to TRBJ2-1; TRBD2 matches at 12 bases. The germline V gene has CDR1 SGHNT and CDR2 YENEEA. The CDR3 covers 17 residues. Trimming at V came to 1 base and at J to 2 bases, leaving 3 bases not matched to a gene. The CDR3, as DNA: TGTGCCAGCAGCTTAGGACTAGCGGGAGTCCCCTACAATGAGCAGTTCTTC. Protein: CASSLGLAGVPYNEQFF.

The rearrangement links TRBV13 to TRBJ1-4; D is uncertain. The CDR3 totals 12 residues. Germline V lookup: CDR1 PRHDT, CDR2 FYEKMQ (reference sequence). Deletions cut 8 bases from V and 8 bases from J, with 12 bases between. The CDR3 loop is CASAETGEKLFF. The CDR3 bases are TGTGCCAGCGCTGAAACTGGGGAAAAACTGTTTTTT. Combining the CDR3 with reference TRBV13 and TRBJ1-4 gives the whole variable domain AAGVIQSPRHLIKEKRETATLKCYPIPRHDTVYWYQQGPGQDPQFLISFYEKMQSDKGSIPDRFSAQQFSDYHSELNMSSLELGDSALYFCASAETGEKLFFGSGTQLSVL.